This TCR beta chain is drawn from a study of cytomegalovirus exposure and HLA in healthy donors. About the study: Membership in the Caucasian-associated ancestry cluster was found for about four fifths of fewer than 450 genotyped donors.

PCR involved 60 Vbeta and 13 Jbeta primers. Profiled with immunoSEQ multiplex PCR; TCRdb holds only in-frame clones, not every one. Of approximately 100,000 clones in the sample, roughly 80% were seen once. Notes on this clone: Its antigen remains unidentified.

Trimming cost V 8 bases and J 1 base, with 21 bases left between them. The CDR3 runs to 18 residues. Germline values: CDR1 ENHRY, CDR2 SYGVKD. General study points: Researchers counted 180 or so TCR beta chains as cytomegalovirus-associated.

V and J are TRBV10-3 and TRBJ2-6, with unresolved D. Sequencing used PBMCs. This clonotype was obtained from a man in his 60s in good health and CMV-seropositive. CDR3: CAIGRMAPGSSGANVLTF. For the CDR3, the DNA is TGTGCCATCGGGCGTATGGCACCAGGTTCATCTGGGGCCAACGTCCTGACTTTC.